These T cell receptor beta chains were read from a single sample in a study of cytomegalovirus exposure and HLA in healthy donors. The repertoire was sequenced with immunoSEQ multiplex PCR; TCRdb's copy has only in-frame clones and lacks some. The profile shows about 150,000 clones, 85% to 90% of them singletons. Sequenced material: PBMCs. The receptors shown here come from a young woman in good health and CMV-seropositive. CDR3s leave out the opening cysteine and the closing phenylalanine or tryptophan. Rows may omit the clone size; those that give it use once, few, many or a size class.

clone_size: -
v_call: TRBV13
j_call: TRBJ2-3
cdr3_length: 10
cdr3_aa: ASEGSTDTQY

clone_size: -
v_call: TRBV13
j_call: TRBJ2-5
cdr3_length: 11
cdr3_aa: ASSSFPRETQY

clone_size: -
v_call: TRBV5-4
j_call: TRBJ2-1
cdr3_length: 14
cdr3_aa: ATSSLTGGPYREQF

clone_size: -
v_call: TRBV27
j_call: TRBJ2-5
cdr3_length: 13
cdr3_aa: ASSYLDSSKETQY

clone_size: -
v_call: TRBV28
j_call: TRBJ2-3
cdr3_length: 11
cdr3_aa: ASRPTSLDTQY

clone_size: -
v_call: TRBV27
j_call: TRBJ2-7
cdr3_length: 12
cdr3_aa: ASSFSDRSYEQY

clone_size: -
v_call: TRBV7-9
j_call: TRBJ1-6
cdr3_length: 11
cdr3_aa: ASSLARESSLH

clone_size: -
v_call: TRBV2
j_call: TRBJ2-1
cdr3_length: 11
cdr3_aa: ASEYAQGHEQF

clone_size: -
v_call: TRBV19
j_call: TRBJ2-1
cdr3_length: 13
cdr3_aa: ASSISGQGKYEQF

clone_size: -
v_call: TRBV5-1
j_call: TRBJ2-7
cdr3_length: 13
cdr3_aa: ASSLGTGRLYEQY

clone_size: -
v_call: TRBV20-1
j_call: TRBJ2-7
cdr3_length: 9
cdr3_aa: SARTSWEQY

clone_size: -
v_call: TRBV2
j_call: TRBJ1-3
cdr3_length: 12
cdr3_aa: ASSAGGSGNTIY

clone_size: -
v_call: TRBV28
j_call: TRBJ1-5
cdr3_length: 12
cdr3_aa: ASSPQGAGQPQH

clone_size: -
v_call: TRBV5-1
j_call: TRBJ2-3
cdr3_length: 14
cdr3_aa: ASSTGLAESTDTQY

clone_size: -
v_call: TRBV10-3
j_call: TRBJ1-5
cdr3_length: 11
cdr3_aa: AISQLDRQPQH

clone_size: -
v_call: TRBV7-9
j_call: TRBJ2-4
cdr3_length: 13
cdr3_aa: ASSLPRGTENIQY

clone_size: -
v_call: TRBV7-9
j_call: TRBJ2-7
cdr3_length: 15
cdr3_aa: ASSRLTRDRGREEQY

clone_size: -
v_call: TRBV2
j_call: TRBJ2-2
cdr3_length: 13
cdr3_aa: ASSEEPLSWGELF

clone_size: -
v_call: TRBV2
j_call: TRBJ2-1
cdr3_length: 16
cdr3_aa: ASSEANGLAGAGGEQF

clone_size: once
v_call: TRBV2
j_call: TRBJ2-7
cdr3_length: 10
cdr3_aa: ASKGWSYEQY

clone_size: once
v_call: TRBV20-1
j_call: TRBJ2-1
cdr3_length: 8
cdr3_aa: SAGRNEQF

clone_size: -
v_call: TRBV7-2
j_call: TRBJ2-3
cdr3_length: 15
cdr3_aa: ASSLVFGGSGTDTQY